This T cell receptor (beta chain) was captured by sequencing in a study of blood T cells in healthy people across ages (dated by TCRdb to about 2015). Regarding the complete study: Template switching captured roughly one uniquely barcoded TCR beta cDNA molecule per two T cells in model experiments. For two donors (one aged 18 to 30 and one aged 80 or older), the study analyzed two additional independent replicas of 1 million unique cDNA reads from the same blood draw. The study measured age-related changes in TCR beta repertoire diversity using deep sequencing normalized with unique cDNA molecular identifiers. To avoid experimental bias, donors of different ages were distributed randomly across sequencing lanes. The donors were divided into four age groups: young (average approximately 16 years), middle-aged (about 39), aged (approximately 59) and long-lived (82). Results and caveats for the whole study, not just this receptor: Compared with the aged group, more naive CD4+ T cells, fewer expanded clones and increased TCR diversity were shown by the long-lived group, suggesting age selection. Bulk unsorted PBMC profiling prevented conclusive comparison of naive and antigen-experienced compartments. Observed TCR beta diversity per million T cells fell roughly linearly with age, and a significant reduction was already apparent by age roughly 40. Because donor CMV infection status was unknown, age-related changes in expanded clonotypes were potentially confounded. Estimates of total diversity from one million sequenced T cells were regarded as lower bounds and underestimates. The percentage of naive T cells measured by flow cytometry correlated strongly with observed TCR beta diversity.

Receptor amplification or capture employed 5' RACE. TCRdb shows the sequencer as Illumina HiSeq 2500. The second PCR ran for roughly 7 to 11 cycles and used a J-beta primer mix along with a sample-barcoded 5' primer. A template-switch 5' adaptor carrying 12 random nucleotides introduced a unique molecular identifier onto each TCR beta cDNA molecule. At least 2.5 million CDR3-containing paired-end reads were obtained from each sample. First-strand cDNA was synthesized from all RNA with the Mint cDNA synthesis kit, primed by a TRBC-specific oligonucleotide. All cDNA was treated with uracil-DNA glycosylase and then went through a first 18-cycle PCR with the universal primers M1SS and BC2_uni_R. The source study handled its data this way. For normalization, 1 million high-quality reads were randomly selected from each sample, with every read carrying a distinct molecular identifier. Instead of being binned into consensus sequences, reads that shared molecular identifiers were thrown out. CDR3 identification, clonotype clustering and error correction used MiTCR with a Q25 quality threshold and the strictest error-elimination algorithm. Lower-bound total TCR beta diversity was estimated with a nonparametric unseen species model using Euler transformation. In-frame beta chains were kept once TCRdb had trimmed the public reads at Q25 with fastp and called clones with MiXCR. Here each entry gathers all rows of one CDR3 protein and keeps the most common genes and DNA. These V and J calls are TCRdb output, not the study's own analysis. For this sample the table gives around 650,000 distinct CDR3 sequences, of which about 30% were detected only once. The ten largest clones take up approximately 15% of the sample.

For CDR1 and CDR2, the germline V gene lists MNHEY and SVGEGT. Including the terminal cysteine and phenylalanine, the CDR3 comprises 15 residues. The read is trimmed to its CDR3 DNA, 45 bases read in frame from base 1. Trimming takes 3 bases from V and 1 base from J, and the germline ends sit 12 bases apart. This clonotype has ten or more counts. Its antigen is not yet known. It has no much larger one-base neighbor in the sample; base qualities were not kept. Systemically healthy Caucasian individuals from Russia, roughly 40 in total and aged about 6 to 95 years, were included as donors. Each donor gave roughly 9.5 milliliters of peripheral blood, collected into EDTA-treated Vacutainer tubes. Ficoll-Paque density-gradient centrifugation was used to isolate PBMCs, with at least 6.5 million per sample. Total RNA was extracted from PBMCs with Trizol reagent, with at least 5 micrograms obtained per sample. For every donor, an aliquot of PBMCs went through flow cytometry to measure the percentages of naive CD45RAhigh/CD27high T cells.

Specimen: blood. This clonotype was obtained from a woman older than 75 in good health. Donor details come from another sample of the same person, matched by shared clones. The chain couples TRBV6-2 or TRBV6-3 to TRBJ2-5; TRBD2 is perhaps the D gene, given 5 matching bases. The CDR3 region reads CASSYQRAVQETQYF. The DNA sequence reads TGTGCCAGCAGTTATCAGAGGGCGGTCCAAGAGACCCAGTACTTC.